Below, 24 T cell receptor beta chains from the same sample are listed, as sequenced in a study of T cell repertoires in cytomegalovirus infection. Their antigens remain unidentified. TCRdb passed the reads through MiXCR, listing each CDR3 protein once. The sample has about 920,000 distinct CDR3 sequences, around a third seen once. This specimen consisted of cultured CD8+ T cells from PBMCs, obtained from culture after CMV antigen stimulation. These receptors all stem from a human donor in good health (CMV status not recorded). Some clones in this sample may be carry-over from other donors' samples.

This clonotype was found many times. CDR3 residues: CASSLTWNTEAFF. The CDR3 DNA is TGTGCCAGCAGCCTTACATGGAACACTGAAGCTTTCTTT. V gene TRBV14 combines with J gene TRBJ1-1; D is unresolved. Germline V gene lookup returns CDR1 SGHDN and CDR2 FVKESK. Trimming cost V 4 bases and J 1 base, with 7 bases left between them. The CDR3 totals 13 residues.

This clonotype was counted at least ten times. The chain carries TRBV6-1 and TRBJ2-7; the D gene is possibly TRBD2 (5 bases). This CDR3 is built from 16 residues. The germline gives CDR1 MNHNS, CDR2 SASEGT. Deletions cut 2 bases from V and 2 bases from J, with 16 bases between. CDR3 region: CASSETVGLATYEQYF. The CDR3 region has the DNA TGTGCCAGCAGTGAAACGGTAGGTCTAGCCACCTACGAGCAGTACTTC.

This chain joins TRBV12-3 or TRBV12-4 and TRBJ1-5, with D possibly being TRBD1 (5 bases). The length of the CDR3 is 16 residues. The V end was cut by 6 bases, the J end by 1 base, with 16 bases between. The CDR3 spells CASSLGPEGSNQPQHF. CDR3 in DNA: TGTGCCAGCAGCCTGGGACCCGAGGGGAGCAATCAGCCCCAGCATTTT.

The table lists this clonotype with many counts. The rearrangement uses TRBV7-6 and TRBJ2-7; no clear D gene. V dropped 5 bases and J dropped 4 bases, with 12 bases sitting between them. This CDR3 has 13 amino acids. The germline gives CDR1 SGHVS, CDR2 FNYEAQ. CDR3 sequence (DNA): TGTGCCAGCAGCCCGGGTAGTGCTTACGAGCAGTACTTC. Protein product: CASSPGSAYEQYF.

This clonotype has more than one count but fewer than ten. This chain connects TRBV12-3 or TRBV12-4 to TRBJ2-1; D not certain. The CDR3 has 16 amino acids. Between the trimmed V and J ends, which lost 1 base and 4 bases, there was a span of 14 bases. CDR3 bases: TGTGCCAGCAGTTTAGGCCTGGCAGAGATTTACAATGAGCAGTTCTTC. Translating gives CASSLGLAEIYNEQFF.

This clonotype has only one observation. This could be a read error, since a much larger clone is one nucleotide away. The chain joins TRBV7-6 to TRBJ2-3; TRBD1 agrees at 11 bases. The CDR3 covers 15 residues. Germline V CDR1 and CDR2: SGHVS, FNYEAQ. CDR3 protein: CANSSRTGGRDTQYF. Written as DNA, the CDR3 is TGTGCCAACAGCTCCCGGACAGGGGGCAGGGATACGCAGTATTTT.

A word on this clonotype: The junction differs from germline at one of its ends, possibly a read error. V gene TRBV4-1 combines with J gene TRBJ2-1, with unresolved D. The CDR3 runs to 11 residues. The germline CDR1 and CDR2 sequences are MGHRA and YSYEKL. The CDR3 loop reads CASSQGTLSHF. DNA of the CDR3: TGCGCCAGCAGCCAAGGAACACTCTCCCACTTC.

The chain recombines TRBV4-1 with TRBJ1-3, with a possible D match to TRBD1 (6 bases). V shed 4 bases and J shed 0 bases, with 19 bases lying between them. This CDR3 is 18 amino acids long. From germline, CDR1 is MGHRA and CDR2 YSYEKL. CDR3 loop: CASSPSAGAQFSGNTIYF. CDR3 DNA: TGCGCCAGCAGCCCCTCGGCGGGGGCACAATTCTCTGGAAACACCATATATTTT.

Only a few counts were recorded for this clonotype. The chain joins TRBV7-6 to TRBJ2-3; 9 nucleotides match TRBD1. The V gene end was trimmed by 1 base and the J gene end by 5 bases; junction bases not matched to a gene: 7. In germline, CDR1 is SGHVS, CDR2 FNYEAQ. This CDR3 has 16 residues. DNA of the CDR3: TGTGCCAGCAGCTTAGAGTGGACAGGGGCGGGAGATACGCAGTATTTT. As protein: CASSLEWTGAGDTQYF.

This clonotype was found a few times. The chain uses TRBV10-2 and TRBJ2-3; 11 nucleotides line up with TRBD2. The V gene end was trimmed by 5 bases and the J gene end by 4 bases; junction bases not matched to a gene: 5. Per the germline V gene, CDR1 is WSHSY and CDR2 is SAAADI. This CDR3 is 15 amino acids long. The CDR3 spells CASSTLAGVADTQYF. Written as DNA, the CDR3 is TGCGCCAGCAGTACACTAGCGGGGGTGGCAGATACGCAGTATTTT.

This clonotype was detected many times. This sequence joins TRBV11-3 and TRBJ2-3; 7 bases are shared with TRBD1. The CDR3 has 16 amino acids. Unmatched junction bases numbered 9, after V lost 4 bases and J lost 2 bases. Germline-derived CDR1 and CDR2 are SGHNT and YENEEA. The CDR3 DNA reads TGTGCCAGCAGCTCCCGACAGGGATCCTTCACAGATACGCAGTATTTT. It encodes CASSSRQGSFTDTQYF. Full variable domain (rest looked up from reference TRBV11-3 and TRBJ2-3): EAGVVQSPRYKIIEKKQPVAFWCNPISGHNTLYWYLQNLGQGPELLIRYENEEAVDDSQLPKDRFSAERLKGVDSTLKIQPAELGDSAVYLCASSSRQGSFTDTQYFGPGTRLTVL.

This clonotype has a count of ten or more. V is TRBV12-3 or TRBV12-4 and J is TRBJ2-3; D not certain. Trimming removed 6 bases at V and 2 bases at J, with 9 bases between. This CDR3 is 13 amino acids long. CDR3 in amino acids: CASSLDDTDTQYF. The CDR3 nucleotides read TGTGCCAGCAGCCTAGATGACACAGATACGCAGTATTTT.

This clonotype occurred a few times. The chain is built from TRBV25-1 and TRBJ2-6; D is perhaps TRBD1 (5 bases). The germline gives CDR1 MGHDK, CDR2 SYGVNS. Trimming shortened V by 0 bases and J by 0 bases, and 9 bases separated the two germline ends. This CDR3 has 17 residues. This chain's CDR3 is CASSEYDRNSGANVLTF. The CDR3 DNA reads TGTGCCAGCAGTGAATATGACAGAAACTCTGGGGCCAACGTCCTGACTTTC.

With respect to this clonotype: Its ends do not fully match the called genes, so a read error is possible. The chain is built from TRBV6-2 or TRBV6-3 and TRBJ2-2; 7 bases are a match to TRBD2. Germline values: CDR1 MNHEY, CDR2 SVGEGT. CDR3 length equals 17 residues. The CDR3 DNA sequence: TGTGCCAGCAGTTACTCGAAACGGGGGGACGACACCGGGGAGCTGTATTTT. Translation: CASSYSKRGDDTGELYF.

This clonotype came up a few times. The rearrangement links TRBV11-2 to TRBJ2-2; no reliable D call. In germline, CDR1 is SGHAT, CDR2 FQNNGV. Trimming took 5 bases from V and 6 from J, leaving 10 bases between them. The CDR3 runs to 13 residues. Here the CDR3 reads CASSPPRAGELFF. CDR3 coding DNA: TGTGCCAGCAGCCCCCCGAGAGCCGGGGAGCTGTTTTTT.

This clonotype has only a few counts. The J gene is TRBJ1-1, the V gene TRBV28; D is unresolved. V lost 6 bases, J lost 0 bases, and 14 bases lay in between. Germline loops: CDR1 MDHEN, CDR2 SYDVKM. The CDR3 has 15 amino acids. CDR3 in amino acids: CASSPAATLNTEAFF. As DNA, the CDR3 is TGTGCCAGCAGCCCTGCGGCCACCTTGAACACTGAAGCTTTCTTT.

The chain uses TRBV20-1 and TRBJ1-2, with D perhaps matching TRBD1 (6 bases). CDR3 size: 14 residues. Between the trimmed V and J ends, which lost 3 bases and 0 bases, there was a span of 11 bases. Germline V gene lookup returns CDR1 DFQATT and CDR2 SNEGSKA (reference sequence). The CDR3 DNA reads as TGCAGTGCTAGTGGACAGTTTGCTAACTATGGCTACACCTTC. Residues: CSASGQFANYGYTF.

This clonotype has only a few counts. This chain links TRBV6-5 with TRBJ1-1; tentatively, D is TRBD1 (5 bases). V shed 6 bases and J shed 11 bases, with 28 bases lying between them. This CDR3 region has 16 residues. Germline V gives CDR1 MNHEY, CDR2 SVGAGI. The CDR3 DNA reads as TGTGCCAGCAGCAGGGAGGGGCGAGGTCGTACGCAGGTCGCTTTCTTT. It yields the protein CASSREGRGRTQVAFF.

Only a few counts were recorded for this clonotype. The chain employs TRBV20-1 and TRBJ2-2, with a weak D call TRBD2 (5 bases). The CDR3 runs to 14 residues. Germline CDR1 is DFQATT and CDR2 is SNEGSKA (reference sequence). Between the trimmed V and J ends, which lost 4 bases and 2 bases, there was a span of 11 bases. The DNA of the CDR3 is TGCAGTGCTACTAGCCACGAAAACACCGGGGAGCTGTTTTTT. This sequence encodes CSATSHENTGELFF.

The genes are TRBV2 and TRBJ2-7; TRBD1 agrees at 7 bases. The CDR3 is made up of 15 amino acids. Per the germline V gene, CDR1 is SNHLY and CDR2 is FYNNEI. The V gene end was trimmed by 3 bases and the J gene end by 1 base; junction bases not matched to a gene: 6. The CDR3 spells CASSDPGQISYEQYF. As DNA, the CDR3 is TGTGCCAGCAGTGACCCGGGACAGATTTCCTACGAGCAGTACTTC.

The chain carries TRBV7-2 and TRBJ1-2; possibly TRBD1 for D (5 bases). Germline V gives CDR1 SGHTA, CDR2 FQGNSA. The CDR3 is made up of 22 amino acids. Trimming removed 5 bases at V and 0 bases at J, with 34 bases between. The CDR3 loop is CASSPPGGEAASKGWANYGYTF. As DNA, the CDR3 is TGTGCCAGCAGCCCCCCGGGAGGGGAAGCGGCATCCAAAGGTTGGGCTAACTATGGCTACACCTTC.

J is TRBJ2-2 and V is TRBV4-1, with D unresolved. V lost 1 base and J lost 0, with 9 bases in between. The CDR3 spans 16 residues. Germline CDR1 reads MGHRA; CDR2 reads YSYEKL. This CDR3 is CASSQGDTANTGELFF. The DNA of the CDR3 is TGCGCCAGCAGCCAAGGAGACACAGCGAACACCGGGGAGCTGTTTTTT.

This clonotype was counted at least ten times. The chain employs TRBV7-9 and TRBJ2-5, with a tentative D call TRBD1 (6 bases). The V end lost 4 bases, the J end lost 5 bases, and 14 bases lay between the germline ends. Germline CDR1 is SEHNR and CDR2 is FQNEAQ (reference sequence). The CDR3 consists of 14 residues. The CDR3 DNA follows: TGTGCCAGCAGCTCGCGGACAGTCGAGGAGACCCAGTACTTC. Translating gives CASSSRTVEETQYF.

This chain links TRBV6-6 with TRBJ2-7; TRBD2 is a possible D gene (5 bases). V was pared by 2 bases and J by 6 bases, with 14 bases between. This CDR3 has 14 residues. Germline lookup yields CDR1 MNHNY and CDR2 SVGAGI (reference sequence). Written as DNA, the CDR3 is TGTGCCAGCAGTTACGGGCCAGCCGCGGGCGAGCAGTACGTC. It encodes CASSYGPAAGEQYV.